One and the same sample provided the 16 T cell receptor beta chains below, sequenced in a study of cytomegalovirus exposure and HLA in healthy donors. In the PCR, 60 Vbeta and 13 Jbeta primers were used. Using immunoSEQ multiplex PCR, the repertoire was profiled, and TCRdb retains in-frame clones only, with some absent. The sample holds some 150,000 clones; 81% are singletons and the top ten take around 14%. Sequenced: PBMCs. These receptors came from a woman in her forties or fifties in good health and CMV-seronegative.

This clone was detected only once. V usage is TRBV19 and J usage is TRBJ1-4; 9 bases fit TRBD1. The junction had 2 bases not matched to a gene; V was cut back by 7 bases and J by 5 bases. In germline, CDR1 is LNHDA, CDR2 SQIVND (reference sequence). The CDR3 length is 13 residues. The CDR3 protein is CASMDRGNEKLFF. As DNA, the CDR3 is TGTGCCAGTATGGACAGGGGAAATGAAAAACTGTTTTTT.

V and J are TRBV6-1 and TRBJ2-1; D is undetermined. The ends were cut back, 4 bases at V and 6 bases at J, with 4 bases in the middle. There are 11 residues in the CDR3. Germline V gene sequence: CDR1 MNHNS, CDR2 SASEGT. The CDR3 DNA reads as TGTGCCAGCAGTGTAGTCAATGAGCAGTTCTTC. It codes for CASSVVNEQFF.

This rearrangement joins TRBV5-8 to TRBJ1-2, with D hard to call. The CDR3 extends over 16 amino acids. V was trimmed by 0 bases and J by 8 bases, leaving 20 bases between them. Per germline, CDR1 SGHTS and CDR2 YDEGEE. CDR3 DNA sequence: TGTGCCAGCAGCTTGGTTTATAGGGCGGCTTCGGGAGGCTACACCTTC. Encoded protein: CASSLVYRAASGGYTF.

The genes are TRBV28 and TRBJ1-1, with D perhaps TRBD1 (6 bases). The CDR3 totals 14 residues. The germline gives CDR1 MDHEN, CDR2 SYDVKM. The V gene lost 5 bases and the J gene lost 1 base, with 11 bases spanning the gap. DNA of the CDR3: TGTGCCAGCAGTCCTTTACAGGGGAACACTGAAGCTTTCTTT. Protein product: CASSPLQGNTEAFF.

J is TRBJ1-5 and V is TRBV5-4, with 9 bases that match TRBD1. This CDR3 has 14 residues. V was pared by 3 bases and J by 4 bases, with 2 bases of the junction left unmatched. CDR1 SGHNT and CDR2 YYREEE come from the germline V gene (reference sequence). Written as DNA, the CDR3 is TGTGCCAGCAGCTCCGGGACAGGGAATCAGCCCCAGCATTTT. Protein: CASSSGTGNQPQHF.

This clone came up once. The chain links TRBV5-6 to TRBJ2-4; 14 bases match TRBD2. CDR1 is SGHDT, CDR2 YYEEEE, per germline. The CDR3 has 17 amino acids. The V gene end was trimmed by 3 bases and the J gene end by 1 base; junction bases not matched to a gene: 3. The CDR3 here is CASSSRLAGGAKNIQYF. The CDR3 DNA sequence: TGTGCCAGCAGCTCTAGACTAGCGGGGGGGGCCAAAAACATTCAGTACTTC.

Only one count was recorded for this clone. The chain has TRBV9 and TRBJ2-5; 10 nucleotides match TRBD1. The germline CDR1 and CDR2 sequences are SGDLS and YYNGEE. The trim removed 4 bases at V and 5 bases at J, leaving 5 bases unmatched. This CDR3 comprises 14 residues. The CDR3 DNA sequence: TGTGCCAGCAGCCCTTGGGACAGGGGTGAGACCCAGTACTTC. Its protein product is CASSPWDRGETQYF.

V and J are TRBV4-2 and TRBJ2-3; 12 nucleotides align to TRBD2. CDR3 length: 15 residues. Germline CDR1 LGHNA, CDR2 YNFKEQ. V shed 1 base and J 4 bases; nucleotides not matched to a gene: 0. CDR3 sequence reads: CASSQGLAGADTQYF. The CDR3 coding sequence is TGTGCCAGCAGCCAAGGACTAGCGGGAGCAGATACGCAGTATTTT.

This clone has just a few counts. V usage is TRBV9 and J usage is TRBJ2-3; 10 bases map to TRBD2. V lost 4 bases and J lost 5; bases outside the gene matches: 16. This CDR3 is built from 18 residues. Germline CDR1 reads SGDLS; CDR2 reads YYNGEE. Here the CDR3 reads CASSPLDGLAGERDTQYF. The CDR3 nucleotides are TGTGCCAGCAGCCCCCTAGACGGCCTAGCGGGAGAGAGAGATACGCAGTATTTT. The variable domain in full, completed from reference TRBV9 and TRBJ2-3, reads DSGVTQTPKHLITATGQRVTLRCSPRSGDLSVYWYQQSLDQGLQFLIQYYNGEERAKGNILERFSAQQFPDLHSELNLSSLELGDSALYFCASSPLDGLAGERDTQYFGPGTRLTVL.

The sample holds one count of this clone. The chain carries TRBV7-2 and TRBJ2-5; 9 bases agree with TRBD1. The CDR3 sequence is 14 residues long. Per the germline V gene, CDR1 is SGHTA and CDR2 is FQGNSA. J gave up 5 bases and V 0 bases, and 1 base lay outside the gene matches. In DNA form, the CDR3 reads TGTGCCAGCAGCTTAGCGACAGGGGGGGAGACCCAGTACTTC. Protein sequence: CASSLATGGETQYF.

The genes are TRBV9 and TRBJ1-1; 7 bases map to TRBD1. The CDR3 is 15 amino acids. V lost 3 bases, J lost 3 bases, and 8 bases stayed unmatched. CDR1 SGDLS and CDR2 YYNGEE come from the germline V gene. The CDR3 nucleotides read TGTGCCAGCAGCGCATCGAGAGGGGGCTACACTGAAGCTTTCTTT. Its translation: CASSASRGGYTEAFF.

This clone was counted once. The chain links TRBV4-1 to TRBJ2-1; tentatively, D is TRBD2 (6 bases). Germline V gives CDR1 MGHRA, CDR2 YSYEKL. The V gene lost 5 bases and the J gene lost 2 bases, with 16 bases spanning the gap. This CDR3 contains 16 residues. The CDR3 nucleotides read TGCGCCAGCAGCGCCGCTGGGGAGGTAGCCTACAATGAGCAGTTCTTC. Translated, it gives CASSAAGEVAYNEQFF.

The chain recombines TRBV5-6 with TRBJ1-2; D ambiguous. V shed 4 bases and J shed 8 bases, with 21 bases lying between them. This CDR3 region has 15 residues. The germline CDR1 and CDR2 sequences are SGHDT and YYEEEE. CDR3 coding DNA: TGTGCCAGCAGCCGGCGGCCTGGGTGGTTATCCGGCTACACCTTC. Translation gives CASSRRPGWLSGYTF.

This chain connects TRBV5-6 to TRBJ2-6; D is ambiguous. This CDR3 has 18 amino acids. Germline CDR1 SGHDT, CDR2 YYEEEE. V was clipped by 4 bases and J by 1 base, with 18 bases between them. The CDR3 DNA is TGTGCCAGCAGCCTCTCAGCAGCGAGGCCGTCTGGGGCCAACGTCCTGACTTTC. It translates to CASSLSAARPSGANVLTF.

This chain uses TRBV19 with TRBJ1-2; D gene ambiguous. The germline V gene encodes CDR1 LNHDA and CDR2 SQIVND (reference sequence). The CDR3 is made up of 14 amino acids. The V end was cut by 3 bases, the J end by 8 bases, with 16 bases between. CDR3 region: CASSIPGGVVGYTF. As DNA, the CDR3 is TGTGCCAGTAGTATCCCGGGCGGGGTTGTCGGCTACACCTTC. The full variable domain, completed using reference TRBV19 and TRBJ1-2, is DGGITQSPKYLFRKEGQNVTLSCEQNLNHDAMYWYRQDPGQGLRLIYYSQIVNDFQKGDIAEGYSVSREKKESFPLTVTSAQKNPTAFYLCASSIPGGVVGYTFGSGTRLTVV.

This sequence joins TRBV5-6 and TRBJ1-2; D call uncertain. The CDR3 covers 15 residues. Germline CDR1 is SGHDT and CDR2 is YYEEEE. The V gene lost 2 bases and the J gene lost 5 bases, with 16 bases spanning the gap. CDR3 sequence (DNA): TGTGCCAGCAGCTTTTTATCGGCGGTTAGGTATGGCTACACCTTC. Protein: CASSFLSAVRYGYTF.